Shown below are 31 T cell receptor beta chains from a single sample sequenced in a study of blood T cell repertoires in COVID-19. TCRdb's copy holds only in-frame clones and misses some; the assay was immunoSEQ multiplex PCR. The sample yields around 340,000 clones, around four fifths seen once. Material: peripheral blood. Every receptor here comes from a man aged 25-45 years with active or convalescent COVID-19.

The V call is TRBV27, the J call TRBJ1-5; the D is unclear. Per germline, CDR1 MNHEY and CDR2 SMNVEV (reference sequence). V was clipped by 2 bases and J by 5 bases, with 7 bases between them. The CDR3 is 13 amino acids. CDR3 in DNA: TGTGCCAGCAGTTTACAGCGGGATCAGCCCCAGCATTTT. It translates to CASSLQRDQPQHF.

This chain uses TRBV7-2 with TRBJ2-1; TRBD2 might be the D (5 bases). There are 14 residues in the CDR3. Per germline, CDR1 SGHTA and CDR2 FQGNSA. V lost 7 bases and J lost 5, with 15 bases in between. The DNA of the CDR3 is TGTGCCAGCAAATCTAGCCTTTTGAACAATGAGCAGTTCTTC. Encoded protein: CASKSSLLNNEQFF.

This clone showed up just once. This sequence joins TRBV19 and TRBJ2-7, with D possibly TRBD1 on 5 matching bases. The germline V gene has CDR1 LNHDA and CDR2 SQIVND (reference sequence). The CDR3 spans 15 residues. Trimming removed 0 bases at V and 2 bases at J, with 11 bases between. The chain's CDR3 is CASSIETGFPYEQYF. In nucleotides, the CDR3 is TGTGCCAGTAGTATAGAAACAGGCTTCCCCTACGAGCAGTACTTC.

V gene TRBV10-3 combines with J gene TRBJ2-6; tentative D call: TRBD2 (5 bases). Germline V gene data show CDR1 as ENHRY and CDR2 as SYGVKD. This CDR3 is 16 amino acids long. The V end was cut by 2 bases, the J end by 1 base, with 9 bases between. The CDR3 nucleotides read TGTGCCATCAGTGAGGAGGGAAGATCTGGGGCCAACGTCCTGACTTTC. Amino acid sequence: CAISEEGRSGANVLTF.

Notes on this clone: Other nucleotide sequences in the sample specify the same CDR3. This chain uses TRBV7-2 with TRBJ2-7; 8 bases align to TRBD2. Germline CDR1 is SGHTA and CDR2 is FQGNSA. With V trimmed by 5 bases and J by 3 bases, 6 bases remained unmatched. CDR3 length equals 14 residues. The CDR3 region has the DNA TGTGCCAGCAGCCCAACCAGCGGGAGCTACGAGCAGTACTTC. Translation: CASSPTSGSYEQYF.

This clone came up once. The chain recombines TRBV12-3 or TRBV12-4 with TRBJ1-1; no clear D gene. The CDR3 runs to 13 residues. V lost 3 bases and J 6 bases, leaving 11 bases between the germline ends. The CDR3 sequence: CASSFSRGAEAFF. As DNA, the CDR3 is TGTGCCAGCAGTTTTTCACGGGGAGCTGAAGCTTTCTTT.

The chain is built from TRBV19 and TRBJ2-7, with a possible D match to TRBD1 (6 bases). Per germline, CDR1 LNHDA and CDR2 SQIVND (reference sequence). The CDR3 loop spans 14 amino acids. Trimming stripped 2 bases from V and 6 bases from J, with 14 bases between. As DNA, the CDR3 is TGTGCCAGTAGTATAAATACAGGGTCCGGCGAGCAGTACTTC. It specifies CASSINTGSGEQYF.

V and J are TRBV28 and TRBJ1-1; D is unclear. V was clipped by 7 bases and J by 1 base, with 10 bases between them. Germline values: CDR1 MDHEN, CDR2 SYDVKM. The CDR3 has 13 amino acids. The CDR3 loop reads CASIEGGNTEAFF. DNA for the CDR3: TGTGCCAGCATAGAGGGAGGGAACACTGAAGCTTTCTTT.

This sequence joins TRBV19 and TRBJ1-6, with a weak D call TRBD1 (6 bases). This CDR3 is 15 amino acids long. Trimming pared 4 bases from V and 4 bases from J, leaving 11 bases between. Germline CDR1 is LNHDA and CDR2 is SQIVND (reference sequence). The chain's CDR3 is CASSKRTDYNSPLHF. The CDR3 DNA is TGTGCCAGTAGTAAAAGGACAGATTATAATTCACCCCTCCACTTT.

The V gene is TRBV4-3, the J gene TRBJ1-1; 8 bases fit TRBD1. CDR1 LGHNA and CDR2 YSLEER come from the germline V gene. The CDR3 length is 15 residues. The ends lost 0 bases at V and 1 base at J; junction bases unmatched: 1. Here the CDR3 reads CASSQDDRGNTEAFF. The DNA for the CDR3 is TGCGCCAGCAGCCAAGATGACAGGGGGAACACTGAAGCTTTCTTT.

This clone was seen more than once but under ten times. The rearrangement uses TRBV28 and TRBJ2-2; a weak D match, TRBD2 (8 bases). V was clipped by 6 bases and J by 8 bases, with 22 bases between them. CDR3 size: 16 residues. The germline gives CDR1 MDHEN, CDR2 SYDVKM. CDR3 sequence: CASSLRGQRERGELFF. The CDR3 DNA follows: TGTGCCAGCAGCCTCCGGGGACAGCGGGAGCGAGGGGAGCTGTTTTTT.

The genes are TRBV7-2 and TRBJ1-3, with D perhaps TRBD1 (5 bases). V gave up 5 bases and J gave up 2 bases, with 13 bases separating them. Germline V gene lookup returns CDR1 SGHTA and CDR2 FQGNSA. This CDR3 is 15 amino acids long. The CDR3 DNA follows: TGTGCCAGCAGCGCCACAGGAGACACTGGAAACACCATATATTTT. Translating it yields CASSATGDTGNTIYF.

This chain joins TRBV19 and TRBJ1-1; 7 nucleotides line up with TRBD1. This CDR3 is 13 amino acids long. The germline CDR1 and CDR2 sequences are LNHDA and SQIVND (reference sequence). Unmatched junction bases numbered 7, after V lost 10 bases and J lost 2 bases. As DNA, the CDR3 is TGTGCCACCAAGGGGGCAGGTAACACTGAAGCTTTCTTT. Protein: CATKGAGNTEAFF. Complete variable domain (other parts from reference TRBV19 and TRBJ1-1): DGGITQSPKYLFRKEGQNVTLSCEQNLNHDAMYWYRQDPGQGLRLIYYSQIVNDFQKGDIAEGYSVSREKKESFPLTVTSAQKNPTAFYLCATKGAGNTEAFFGQGTRLTVV.

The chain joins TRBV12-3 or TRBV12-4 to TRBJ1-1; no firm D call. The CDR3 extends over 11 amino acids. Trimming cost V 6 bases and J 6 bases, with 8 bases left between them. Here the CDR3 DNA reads TGTGCCAGCAGGCAACACGCTGAAGCTTTCTTT. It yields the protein CASRQHAEAFF.

The CDR3 loop is CSALTRYEQFF. In DNA form, the CDR3 reads TGCAGTGCTCTTACTAGGTATGAGCAGTTCTTC. The gene calls are TRBV20-1 and TRBJ2-1, with a tentative D call TRBD2 (5 bases). CDR3 length equals 11 residues. Germline V gene data show CDR1 as DFQATT and CDR2 as SNEGSKA (reference sequence). Trimming cost V 5 bases and J 8 bases, with 10 bases left between them.

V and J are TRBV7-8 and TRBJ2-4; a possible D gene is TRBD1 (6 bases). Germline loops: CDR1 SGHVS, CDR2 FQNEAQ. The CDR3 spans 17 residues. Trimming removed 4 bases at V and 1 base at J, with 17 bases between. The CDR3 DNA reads TGTGCCAGCAGCTCTTTTCCAGGGGCTAAGGCCAAAAACATTCAGTACTTC. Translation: CASSSFPGAKAKNIQYF.

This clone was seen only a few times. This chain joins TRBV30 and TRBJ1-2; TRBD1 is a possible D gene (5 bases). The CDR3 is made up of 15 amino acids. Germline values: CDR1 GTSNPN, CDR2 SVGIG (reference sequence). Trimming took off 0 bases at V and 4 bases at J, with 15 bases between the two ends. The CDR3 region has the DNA TGTGCCTGGAGTGTAAGGGGCAGCCTAGGCTATGGCTACACCTTC. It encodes CAWSVRGSLGYGYTF. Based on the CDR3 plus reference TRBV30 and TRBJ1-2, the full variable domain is SQTIHQWPATLVQPVGSPLSLECTVEGTSNPNLYWYRQAAGRGLQLLFYSVGIGQISSEVPQNLSASRPQDRQFILSSKKLLLSDSGFYLCAWSVRGSLGYGYTFGSGTRLTVV.

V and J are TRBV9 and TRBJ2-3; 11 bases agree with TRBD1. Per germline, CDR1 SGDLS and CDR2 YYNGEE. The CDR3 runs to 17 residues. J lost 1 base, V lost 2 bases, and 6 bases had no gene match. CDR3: CASSVLGTGGGTDTQYF. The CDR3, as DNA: TGTGCCAGCAGCGTCTTAGGGACAGGGGGGGGCACAGATACGCAGTATTTT.

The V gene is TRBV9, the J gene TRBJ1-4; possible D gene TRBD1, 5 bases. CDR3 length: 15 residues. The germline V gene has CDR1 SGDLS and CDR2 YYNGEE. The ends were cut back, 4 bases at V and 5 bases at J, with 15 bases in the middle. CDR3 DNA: TGTGCCAGCAGCCCCCGGACAACTGTCAATGAAAAACTGTTTTTT. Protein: CASSPRTTVNEKLFF.

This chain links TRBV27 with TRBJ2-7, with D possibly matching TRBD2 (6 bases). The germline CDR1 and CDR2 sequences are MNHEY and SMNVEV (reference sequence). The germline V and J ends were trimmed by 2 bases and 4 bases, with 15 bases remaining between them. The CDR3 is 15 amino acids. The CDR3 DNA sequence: TGTGCCAGCAGTTTACGGAGGGGTATTGAATACGAGCAGTACTTC. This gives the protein CASSLRRGIEYEQYF.

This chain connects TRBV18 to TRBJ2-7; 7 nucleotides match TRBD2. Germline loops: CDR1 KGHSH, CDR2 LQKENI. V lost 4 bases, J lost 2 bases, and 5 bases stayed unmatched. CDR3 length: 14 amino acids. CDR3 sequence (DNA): TGTGCCAGCTCACGAAGGGAGGGCCCCTACGAGCAGTACTTC. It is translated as CASSRREGPYEQYF. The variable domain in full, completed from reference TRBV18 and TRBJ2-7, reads NAGVMQNPRHLVRRRGQEARLRCSPMKGHSHVYWYRQLPEEGLKFMVYLQKENIIDESGMPKERFSAEFPKEGPSILRIQQVVRGDSAAYFCASSRREGPYEQYFGPGTRLTVT.

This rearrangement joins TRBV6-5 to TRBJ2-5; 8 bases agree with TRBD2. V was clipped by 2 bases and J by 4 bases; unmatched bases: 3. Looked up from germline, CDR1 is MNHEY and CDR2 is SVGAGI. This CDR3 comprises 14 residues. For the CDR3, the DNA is TGTGCCAGCAGTTACCACGGGGGGGGAGAGACCCAGTACTTC. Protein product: CASSYHGGGETQYF.

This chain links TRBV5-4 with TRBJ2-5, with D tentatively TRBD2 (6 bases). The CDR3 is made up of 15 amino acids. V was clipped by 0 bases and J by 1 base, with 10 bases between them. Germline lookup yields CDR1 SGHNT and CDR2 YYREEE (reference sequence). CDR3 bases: TGTGCCAGCAGCTTGGCGGGAGACCCCCAAGAGACCCAGTACTTC. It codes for CASSLAGDPQETQYF.

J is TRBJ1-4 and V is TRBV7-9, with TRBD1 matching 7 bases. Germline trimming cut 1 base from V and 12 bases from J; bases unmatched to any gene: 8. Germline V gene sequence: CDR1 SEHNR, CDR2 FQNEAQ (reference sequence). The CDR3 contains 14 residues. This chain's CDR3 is CASSLVSGGRQLFF. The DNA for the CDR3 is TGTGCCAGCAGCTTAGTTTCAGGGGGACGTCAACTGTTTTTT.

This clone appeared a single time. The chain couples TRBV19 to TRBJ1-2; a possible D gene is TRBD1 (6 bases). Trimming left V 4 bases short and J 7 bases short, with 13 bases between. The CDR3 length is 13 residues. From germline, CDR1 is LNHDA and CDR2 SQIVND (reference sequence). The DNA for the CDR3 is TGTGCCAGTAGTACGTCGACAGGCGTTGGCTACACCTTC. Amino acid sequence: CASSTSTGVGYTF. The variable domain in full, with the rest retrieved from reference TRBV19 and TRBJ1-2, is DGGITQSPKYLFRKEGQNVTLSCEQNLNHDAMYWYRQDPGQGLRLIYYSQIVNDFQKGDIAEGYSVSREKKESFPLTVTSAQKNPTAFYLCASSTSTGVGYTFGSGTRLTVV.

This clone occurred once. In nucleotides, the CDR3 is TGTGCCAGCAGTTTCCCGGGACTAGCGGGGGGGTCGAACACCGGGGAGCTGTTTTTT. Amino acid sequence: CASSFPGLAGGSNTGELFF. The rearrangement uses TRBV6-2 or TRBV6-3 and TRBJ2-2; 16 nucleotides match TRBD2. V gave up 4 bases and J gave up 0 bases; unmatched junction bases: 5. This CDR3 has 19 amino acids. The germline V gene encodes CDR1 MNHEY and CDR2 SVGEGT.

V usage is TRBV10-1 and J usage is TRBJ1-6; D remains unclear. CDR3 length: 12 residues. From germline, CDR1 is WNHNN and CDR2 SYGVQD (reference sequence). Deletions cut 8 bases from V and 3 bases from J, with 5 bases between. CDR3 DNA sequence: TGCGCCAGCCCCTTCTATAATTCACCCCTCCACTTT. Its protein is CASPFYNSPLHF.

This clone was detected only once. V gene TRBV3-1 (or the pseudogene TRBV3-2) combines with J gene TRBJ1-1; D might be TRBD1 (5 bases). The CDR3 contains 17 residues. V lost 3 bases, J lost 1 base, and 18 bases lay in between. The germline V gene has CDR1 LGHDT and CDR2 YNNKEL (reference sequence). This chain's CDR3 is CASSQITLGATNTEAFF. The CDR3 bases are TGTGCCAGCAGCCAGATAACATTAGGGGCCACGAACACTGAAGCTTTCTTT.

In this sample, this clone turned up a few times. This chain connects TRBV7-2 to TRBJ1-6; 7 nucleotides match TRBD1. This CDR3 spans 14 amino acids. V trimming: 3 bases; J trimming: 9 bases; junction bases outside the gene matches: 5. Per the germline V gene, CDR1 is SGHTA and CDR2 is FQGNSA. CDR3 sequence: CASSFAGGGSPLHF. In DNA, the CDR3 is TGTGCCAGCAGCTTTGCAGGGGGAGGTTCACCCCTCCACTTT.

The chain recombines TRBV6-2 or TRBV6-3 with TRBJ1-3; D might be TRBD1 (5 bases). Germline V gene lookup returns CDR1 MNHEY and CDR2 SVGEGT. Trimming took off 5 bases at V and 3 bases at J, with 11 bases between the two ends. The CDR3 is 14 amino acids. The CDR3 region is CASSPQGLGNTIYF. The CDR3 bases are TGTGCCAGCAGTCCGCAGGGCCTTGGAAACACCATATATTTT.

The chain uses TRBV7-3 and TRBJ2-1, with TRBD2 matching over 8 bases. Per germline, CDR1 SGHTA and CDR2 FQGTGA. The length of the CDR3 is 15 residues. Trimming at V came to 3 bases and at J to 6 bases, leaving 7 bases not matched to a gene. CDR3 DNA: TGTGCCAGCAGCTTGGGGACTAGAGTTCGCAATGAGCAGTTCTTC. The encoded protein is CASSLGTRVRNEQFF.